Detailed here is one TCR beta chain. The PCR used 60 Vbeta and 13 Jbeta primers. Sequencing used immunoSEQ multiplex PCR; TCRdb keeps in-frame clones, though not all of them. The sample gives tens of thousands of clones, 60% to 70% of which show up once; roughly 5.6% is in the top ten. This entry is derived from a study of cytomegalovirus exposure and HLA in healthy donors. V lost 2 bases, J lost 7 bases, and 12 bases lay in between. Germline V gives CDR1 SNHLY, CDR2 FYNNEI. CDR3 length: 15 amino acids. Material: PBMCs. The genes are TRBV2 and TRBJ1-6; D is possibly TRBD1 (6 bases). This receptor was obtained from a man under 40 in good health and CMV-seropositive. The CDR3 DNA follows: TGTGCCAGCAGTGAACAGGGGCAGGACAATTCACCCCTCCACTTT. Protein: CASSEQGQDNSPLHF.